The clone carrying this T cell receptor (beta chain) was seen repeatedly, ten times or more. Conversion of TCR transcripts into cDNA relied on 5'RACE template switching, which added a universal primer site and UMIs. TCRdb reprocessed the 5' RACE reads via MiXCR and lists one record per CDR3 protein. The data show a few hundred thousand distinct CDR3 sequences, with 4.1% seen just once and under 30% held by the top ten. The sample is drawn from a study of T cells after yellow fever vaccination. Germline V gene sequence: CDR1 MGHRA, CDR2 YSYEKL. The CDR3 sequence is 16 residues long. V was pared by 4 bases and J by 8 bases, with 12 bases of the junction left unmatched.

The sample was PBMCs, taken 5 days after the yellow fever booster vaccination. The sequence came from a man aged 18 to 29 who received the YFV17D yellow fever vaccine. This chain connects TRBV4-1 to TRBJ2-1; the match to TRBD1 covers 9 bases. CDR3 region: CASSPPGQGLIDEQFF. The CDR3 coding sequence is TGCGCCAGCAGCCCCCCGGGACAGGGTTTAATTGATGAGCAGTTCTTC.